Here is one T cell receptor (beta chain) with its context. Its antigen is not identified. The CDR3 is 16 residues long. Here immunoSEQ multiplex PCR was the method, and the copy in TCRdb shows in-frame clones only, minus some. The table records around 150,000 clones, about 90% of them present only once. This sample is drawn from a study of T cell responses to AZD1222 COVID-19 vaccine. Whole-study findings and limits: The repertoires were collected only after the peak T cell response.

The sample was peripheral blood, taken on day 0 of MenACWY control vaccination. This receptor was identified in an adult in good health. V gene TRBV21-1 combines with J gene TRBJ1-5. TRBV21-1 is annotated as a pseudogene. CDR3 loop: CASIRPLESSNQPQHF. The CDR3, as DNA: TGTGCCAGCATCAGGCCCCTAGAAAGTAGCAATCAGCCCCAGCATTTT.